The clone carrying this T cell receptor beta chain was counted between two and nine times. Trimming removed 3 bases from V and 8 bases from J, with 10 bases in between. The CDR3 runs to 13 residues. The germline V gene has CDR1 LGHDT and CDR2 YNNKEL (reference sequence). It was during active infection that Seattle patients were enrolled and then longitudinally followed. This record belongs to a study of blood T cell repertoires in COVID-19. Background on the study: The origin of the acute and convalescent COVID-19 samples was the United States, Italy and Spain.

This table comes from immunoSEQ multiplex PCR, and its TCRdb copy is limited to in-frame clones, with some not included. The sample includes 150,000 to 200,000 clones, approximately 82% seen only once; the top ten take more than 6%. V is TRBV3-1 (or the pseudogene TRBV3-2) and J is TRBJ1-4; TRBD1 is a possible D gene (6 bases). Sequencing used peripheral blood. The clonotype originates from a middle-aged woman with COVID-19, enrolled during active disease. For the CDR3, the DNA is TGTGCCAGCAGCCATAGCAGGGGCGAAAAACTGTTTTTT. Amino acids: CASSHSRGEKLFF.